The 10 T cell receptor beta chains presented below share a single source sample, sequenced in a study of shared clonotypes between healthy human individuals. Assay: immunoSEQ multiplex PCR; the TCRdb copy retains only in-frame clones and omits some. In the table there are under 200,000 clones, over 80% of which are singletons. Sequences were obtained from naive CD4+ T cells sorted from blood. Subset described: CD45RA+ positively selected. These receptors all stem from a woman aged 30 to 39 in good health.

This clone occurred once. The chain links TRBV7-8 to TRBJ1-1; D gene ambiguous. The germline CDR1 and CDR2 sequences are SGHVS and FQNEAQ. The CDR3 has 13 residues. The V and J ends lost 5 bases and 1 base respectively, with 8 bases between them. The CDR3 loop reads CASSPTTNTEAFF. DNA for the CDR3: TGTGCCAGCAGCCCAACTACGAACACTGAAGCTTTCTTT.

The V and J genes are TRBV11-1 and TRBJ1-1; D gene unclear. CDR3 length equals 15 residues. Trimming shortened V by 4 bases and J by 2 bases, and 14 bases separated the two germline ends. Looked up from germline, CDR1 is SGHAT and CDR2 is FQDESV (reference sequence). CDR3 protein: CASSSAYGDNTEAFF. CDR3 nucleotides: TGTGCCAGCAGCTCTGCATATGGAGATAACACTGAAGCTTTCTTT.

The gene calls are TRBV7-6 and TRBJ1-5, with 8 bases matching TRBD1. The ends lost 5 bases at V and 2 bases at J; junction bases unmatched: 5. CDR1 and CDR2 from the germline V gene are SGHVS and FNYEAQ. CDR3 length: 15 amino acids. CDR3 sequence: CASSPGQGGNQPQHF. CDR3 in DNA: TGTGCCAGCAGCCCAGGACAGGGAGGCAATCAGCCCCAGCATTTT.

The gene calls are TRBV9 and TRBJ2-3; D is unresolved. V lost 4 bases, J lost 1 base, and 13 bases lay in between. Germline CDR1 is SGDLS and CDR2 is YYNGEE. The CDR3 totals 15 residues. The CDR3 region is CASSKNIAGTDTQYF. CDR3 nucleotides: TGTGCCAGCAGCAAAAACATTGCCGGCACAGATACGCAGTATTTT.

This rearrangement joins TRBV7-9 to TRBJ2-3; TRBD2 matches 8 bases. V lost 7 bases and J lost 6; bases outside the gene matches: 12. This CDR3 is 15 amino acids long. Germline assignment: CDR1 SEHNR and CDR2 FQNEAQ (reference sequence). For the CDR3, the DNA is TGTGCCAGCACCGGCGGGGGGCGGGATAGGGATACGCAGTATTTT. This codes for CASTGGGRDRDTQYF.

CDR3 sequence (DNA): TGTGCCAGCAGTTTATTGGGGGGACTAGGCTACACCTTC. Encoded protein: CASSLLGGLGYTF. This chain uses TRBV28 with TRBJ1-2, with D possibly TRBD1 on 5 matching bases. The germline V and J ends were trimmed by 1 base and 8 bases, with 11 bases remaining between them. The CDR3 is made up of 13 amino acids. The germline V gene encodes CDR1 MDHEN and CDR2 SYDVKM.

V is TRBV28 and J is TRBJ2-5, with D possibly being TRBD2 (6 bases). The J call may be faulty, since TRBJ2-7 better matches the DNA end. The length of the CDR3 is 17 residues. Germline values: CDR1 MDHEN, CDR2 SYDVKM. The CDR3 DNA follows: TGTGCCAGCAGTTTATGGGTAAGGTCGGAGGGGTCCTACGAGCAGTACTTC. This sequence encodes CASSLWVRSEGSYEQYF.

CDR3 region: CASSQDYGYEQYF. CDR3 bases: TGTGCCAGCAGCCAAGATTACGGCTACGAGCAGTACTTC. This chain links TRBV4-2 with TRBJ2-5; D gene ambiguous. The last part of the DNA fits TRBJ2-7 better; the J call may be wrong. The CDR3 sequence is 13 residues long. CDR1 is LGHNA and CDR2 is YNFKEQ in the germline V gene.

The chain couples TRBV2 to TRBJ1-5; D may be TRBD1 (5 bases). CDR1 and CDR2 (germline): SNHLY, FYNNEI. The CDR3 covers 13 residues. The germline V and J ends were trimmed by 8 bases and 0 bases, with 8 bases remaining between them. The CDR3 bases are TGTGCCAGCGGGGCAGATAGCAATCAGCCCCAGCATTTT. As protein: CASGADSNQPQHF.

The V and J genes are TRBV5-6 and TRBJ2-6; D unresolved. Germline V gene data show CDR1 as SGHDT and CDR2 as YYEEEE. V was trimmed by 0 bases and J by 0 bases, leaving 4 bases between them. The CDR3 has 15 amino acids. In nucleotides, the CDR3 is TGTGCCAGCAGCTTGGTGGGCTCTGGGGCCAACGTCCTGACTTTC. Protein product: CASSLVGSGANVLTF.